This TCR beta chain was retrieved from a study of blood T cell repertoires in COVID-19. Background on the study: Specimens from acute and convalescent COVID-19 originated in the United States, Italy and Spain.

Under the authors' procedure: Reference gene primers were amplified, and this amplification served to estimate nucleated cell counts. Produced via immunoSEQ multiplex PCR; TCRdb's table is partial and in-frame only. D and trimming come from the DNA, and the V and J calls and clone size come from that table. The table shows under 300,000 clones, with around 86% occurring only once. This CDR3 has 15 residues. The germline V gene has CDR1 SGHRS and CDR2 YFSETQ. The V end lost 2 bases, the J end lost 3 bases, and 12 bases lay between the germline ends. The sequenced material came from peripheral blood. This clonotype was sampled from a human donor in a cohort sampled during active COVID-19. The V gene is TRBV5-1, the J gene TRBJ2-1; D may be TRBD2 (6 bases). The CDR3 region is CASSFAGGNYNEQFF. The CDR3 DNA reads TGCGCCAGCAGCTTCGCGGGCGGGAACTACAATGAGCAGTTCTTC.